This is a list of T cell receptor beta chains from one sample in a study of blood T cell repertoires in COVID-19. This table comes from immunoSEQ multiplex PCR, and its TCRdb copy is limited to in-frame clones, with some not included. The repertoire consists of more than 250,000 clones, with 87% occurring once and the leading ten covering approximately 5.3%. Input material: PBMCs or T cells enriched from blood (not recorded which). These receptor sequences come from a woman aged 25 to 39 who had recovered from COVID-19. CDR3s include the opening cysteine and the closing phenylalanine or tryptophan. D genes are given only for firm matches. Where a row states a size, it is once, few, many or the class of an expanded clone; other rows omit it.

>TRBJ1-6|-|TRBV9|-
TGTGCCAGCAGCGTAGCTACAGGGACACAGAATTCACCCCTCCACTTT
CASSVATGTQNSPLHF
>TRBJ1-2|-|TRBV4-3|-
TGCGCCAGCAGCCAAGAAGTGCGTCTAGCCTATGGCTACACCTTC
CASSQEVRLAYGYTF
>TRBJ1-5|-|TRBV18|TRBD1
TGTGCCAGCTCAGAAGGACAGGGAATTCTGGCCCAGCATTTT
CASSEGQGILAQHF
>TRBJ1-1|-|TRBV19|-
TGTGCCAGTAGTTCCCCGCAGGCGCGCGGGGCTTTCTTT
CASSSPQARGAFF
>TRBJ1-2|few|TRBV29-1|TRBD1
TGCAGCGATCAGGGGGCCTTTTTGGGAGGCTACACCTTC
CSDQGAFLGGYTF
>TRBJ1-2|-|TRBV11-2|-
TGTGCCAGCAGCCCGTCCCCTGACAGGCACTATGGCTACACCTTC
CASSPSPDRHYGYTF
>TRBJ2-7|-|TRBV5-1|-
TGCGCCAGCAGCCACGCCGAGGACAGCTCCTACGAGCAGTACTTC
CASSHAEDSSYEQYF
>TRBJ2-6|-|TRBV19|-
TGTGCCAGTAGTACGGAGACAGCCTCTGGGGCCAACGTCCTGACTTTC
CASSTETASGANVLTF
>TRBJ1-2|-|TRBV4-2|-
TGTGCCAGCAGCCAAGAAACAGGATCCTCCATCTACACCTTC
CASSQETGSSIYTF
>TRBJ1-2|once|TRBV5-1|-
TGCGCCAGCACCAAGGGAACAGGCAACTATGGCTACACCTTC
CASTKGTGNYGYTF
>TRBJ1-1|-|TRBV7-9|-
TGTGCCAGCAGCCCCCCCCAGGGCGCGGACACTGAAGCTTTCTTT
CASSPPQGADTEAFF
>TRBJ1-2|-|TRBV5-8|TRBD1
TGTGCCAGCAGCTCAGGGAGGGACAGGGGATACCTTAACTATGGCTACACCTTC
CASSSGRDRGYLNYGYTF
>TRBJ2-1|-|TRBV5-1|TRBD2
TGCGCCAGCAGCTTGGGTGGAGCGGGGTACAATGAGCAGTTCTTC
CASSLGGAGYNEQFF
>TRBJ1-5|-|TRBV12-3/TRBV12-4|-
TGTGCCAGCAGTCCCCACAGGGAGCCCCAGCATTTT
CASSPHREPQHF
>TRBJ1-2|-|TRBV7-9|-
TGTGCCAGCAGCGAGGGGGGGGCCAATGGCTACACCTTC
CASSEGGANGYTF
>TRBJ1-5|-|TRBV5-1|TRBD1
TGCGCCAGCAGCCCACAACCCGGGACAGGGGGCGGACAGCCCCAGCATTTT
CASSPQPGTGGGQPQHF
>TRBJ1-2|once|TRBV27|-
TGTGCCAGCAGCCCCTCGGGGGGTCCCTATGGCTACACCTTC
CASSPSGGPYGYTF
>TRBJ2-7|-|TRBV2|TRBD2
TGTGCCAGCAGGGGGGGGGTTCAGAACTACGAGCAGTACTTC
CASRGGVQNYEQYF
>TRBJ2-3|-|TRBV5-5|TRBD2
TGTGCCAGCAGCTGGGGACTAGAAGGAGATACGCAGTATTTT
CASSWGLEGDTQYF
>TRBJ2-1|-|TRBV11-3|-
TGTGCCAGCAGCTTAGATGGGGGGAGTAATGAGCAGTTCTTC
CASSLDGGSNEQFF
>TRBJ2-1|-|TRBV9|-
TGTGCCAGCAGCCAGGACTTCTACAATGAGCAGTTCTTC
CASSQDFYNEQFF
>TRBJ1-1|-|TRBV4-2|-
TGTGCCAGCAGCCAAAGGAAGGAGCCTCCTGAAGCTTTCTTT
CASSQRKEPPEAFF
>TRBJ2-5|once|TRBV2|TRBD2
TGTGCCAGCAGGCGGAGTAGCGGGGGGGCCGACGGGGAGACCCAGTACTTC
CASRRSSGGADGETQYF
>TRBJ2-2|-|TRBV21-1|-
TGTGCCAGCAGCAAAGGCCAGCGACGGAACACCGGGGAGCTGTTTTTT
CASSKGQRRNTGELFF
>TRBJ2-6|-|TRBV4-2|-
TGTGCCAGCAGCCAAGATCCCCCGGGTGCTCCCCCTGGGGCCAACGTCCTGACTTTC
CASSQDPPGAPPGANVLTF
>TRBJ1-3|-|TRBV9|-
TGTGCCAGCAGCGGACAACAGACCAGCTCTGGAAACACCATATATTTT
CASSGQQTSSGNTIYF
>TRBJ2-5|-|TRBV25-1|-
TGTGCCAGCAGTCCAAACCTTATAGGGGAAGAGACCCAGTACTTC
CASSPNLIGEETQYF
>TRBJ1-4|-|TRBV5-4|-
TGTGCCAGCAGCTTGATCAAACAGGGAGAGGGAAAACTGTTTTTT
CASSLIKQGEGKLFF
>TRBJ2-1|-|TRBV3-1/TRBV3-2|-
TGTGCCAGCAGCCCCCTTTGGTCAGGTGGTGAGCAGTTCTTC
CASSPLWSGGEQFF
>TRBJ2-5|-|TRBV5-5|-
TGTGCCAGCAGCTACCGTAGTCAATTAGAAGAGACCCAGTACTTC
CASSYRSQLEETQYF
>TRBJ2-5|-|TRBV6-5|-
TGTGCCAGCATTCCCTCCAGGGGTTGGGAGACCCAGTACTTC
CASIPSRGWETQYF
>TRBJ2-3|-|TRBV2|TRBD2
TGTGCCAGCAGTGCGCTAGCGGGCCCTAACACAGATACGCAGTATTTT
CASSALAGPNTDTQYF
>TRBJ2-7|-|TRBV27|-
TGTGCCAGCATACCGGGACATAAAAACCCCGAGGCGTACTTC
CASIPGHKNPEAYF
>TRBJ1-1|few|TRBV6-2/TRBV6-3|-
TGTGCCAGCAGTACCTTGGGGGGTGGAACTTTCTTT
CASSTLGGGTFF
>TRBJ1-5|few|TRBV10-3|-
TGTGCCATCAGTGAGTCCAAGACGGGGCAGCCCCAGCATTTT
CAISESKTGQPQHF
>TRBJ1-2|-|TRBV28|TRBD1
TGTGCCAGCACTTCGACAGGGAAAGGCTACACCTTC
CASTSTGKGYTF
>TRBJ1-2|-|TRBV6-5|TRBD1
TGTGCCAGCACCCAGGACAGGGCCTTGTTTGGCTACACCTTC
CASTQDRALFGYTF
>TRBJ1-2|-|TRBV5-8|-
TGTGCCAGCAGCCGTAGGGAGGGCCCAGGATATGGCTACACCTTC
CASSRREGPGYGYTF
>TRBJ1-2|-|TRBV19|-
TGTGCCAGTAGTATAGATACTTTCCAGGGTGCTGGCTACACCTTC
CASSIDTFQGAGYTF
>TRBJ1-5|-|TRBV19|TRBD1
TGTGCCAGTTCCACAGGGGGAGAGCCCCAGCATTTT
CASSTGGEPQHF
>TRBJ1-6|-|TRBV2|-
TGTGCCAGCAGTGTGCTGGGCCTCTATAATTCACCCCTCCACTTT
CASSVLGLYNSPLHF
>TRBJ1-5|-|TRBV7-9|-
TGTGCCAGCAGCTTAGGACAAAATCAGCCCCAGCATTTT
CASSLGQNQPQHF